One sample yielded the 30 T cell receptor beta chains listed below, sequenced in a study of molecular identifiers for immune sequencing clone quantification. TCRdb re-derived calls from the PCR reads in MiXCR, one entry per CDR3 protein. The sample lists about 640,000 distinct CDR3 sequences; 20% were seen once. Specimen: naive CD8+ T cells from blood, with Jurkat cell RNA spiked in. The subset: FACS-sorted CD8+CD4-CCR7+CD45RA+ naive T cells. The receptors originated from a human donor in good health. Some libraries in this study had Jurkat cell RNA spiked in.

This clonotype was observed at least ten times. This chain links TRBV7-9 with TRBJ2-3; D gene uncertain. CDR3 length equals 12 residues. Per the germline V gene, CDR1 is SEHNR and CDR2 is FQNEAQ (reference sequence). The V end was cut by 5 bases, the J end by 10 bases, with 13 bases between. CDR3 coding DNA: TGTGCCAGCAGCCCCTTTGGCTCTCCGCAGTATTTT. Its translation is CASSPFGSPQYF.

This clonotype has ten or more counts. The CDR3 DNA follows: TGCAGTGCTAGAGGACTAGCGGGGGATGTCACAGATACGCAGTATTTT. This sequence encodes CSARGLAGDVTDTQYF. The chain carries TRBV20-1 and TRBJ2-3; 12 bases are shared with TRBD2. The CDR3 extends over 16 amino acids. The germline V gene has CDR1 DFQATT and CDR2 SNEGSKA (reference sequence). The trim removed 1 base at V and 2 bases at J, leaving 4 bases unmatched.

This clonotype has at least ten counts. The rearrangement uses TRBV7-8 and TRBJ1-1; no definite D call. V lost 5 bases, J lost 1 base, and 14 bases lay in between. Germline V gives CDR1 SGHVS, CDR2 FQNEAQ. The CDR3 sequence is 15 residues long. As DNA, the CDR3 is TGTGCCAGCAGCCACACGGGCCGACCGAACACTGAAGCTTTCTTT. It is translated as CASSHTGRPNTEAFF.

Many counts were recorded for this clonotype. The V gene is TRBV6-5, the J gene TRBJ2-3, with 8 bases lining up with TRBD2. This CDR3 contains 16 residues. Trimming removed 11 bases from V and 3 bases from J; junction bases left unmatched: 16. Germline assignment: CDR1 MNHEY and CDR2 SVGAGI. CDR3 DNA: TGTGCCTGCTCACCCCTGGCGGGGGGTATGACAGATACGCAGTATTTT. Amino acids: CACSPLAGGMTDTQYF.

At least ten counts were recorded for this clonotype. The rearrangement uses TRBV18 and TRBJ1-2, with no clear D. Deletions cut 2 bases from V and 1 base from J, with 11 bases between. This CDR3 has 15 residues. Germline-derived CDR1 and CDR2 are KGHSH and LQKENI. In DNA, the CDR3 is TGTGCCAGCTCACCAGCCGCAGCAAATAACTATGGCTACACCTTC. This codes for CASSPAAANNYGYTF.

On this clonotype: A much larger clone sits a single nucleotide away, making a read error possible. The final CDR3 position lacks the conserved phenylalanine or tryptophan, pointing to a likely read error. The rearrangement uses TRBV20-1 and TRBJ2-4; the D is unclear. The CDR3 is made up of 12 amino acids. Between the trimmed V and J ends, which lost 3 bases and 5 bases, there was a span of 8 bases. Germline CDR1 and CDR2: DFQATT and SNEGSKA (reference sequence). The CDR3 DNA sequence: TGCAGTGCTAGCCAGCTGGAAAACATTCAGTACCTC. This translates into CSASQLENIQYL.

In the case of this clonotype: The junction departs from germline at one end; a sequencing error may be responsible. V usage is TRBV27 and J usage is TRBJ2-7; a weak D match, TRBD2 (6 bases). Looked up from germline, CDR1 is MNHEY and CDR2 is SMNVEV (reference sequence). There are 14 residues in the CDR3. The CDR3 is CASSLLGGTYERYF. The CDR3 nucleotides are TGTGCCAGCAGTTTATTGGGGGGAACCTACGAGCGGTACTTC.

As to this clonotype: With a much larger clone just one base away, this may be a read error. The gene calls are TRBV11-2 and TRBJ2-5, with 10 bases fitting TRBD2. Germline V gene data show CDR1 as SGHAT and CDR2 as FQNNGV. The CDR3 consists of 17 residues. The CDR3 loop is CAGSLDVRLAGVETQYF. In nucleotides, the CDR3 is TGTGCCGGCAGCTTAGATGTTCGGCTAGCGGGAGTAGAGACCCAGTACTTC.

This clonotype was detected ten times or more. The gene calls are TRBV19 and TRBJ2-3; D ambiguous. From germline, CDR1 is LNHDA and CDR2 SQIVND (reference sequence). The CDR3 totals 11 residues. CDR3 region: CAVKIADTQYF. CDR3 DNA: TGTGCTGTAAAAATCGCAGATACGCAGTATTTT.

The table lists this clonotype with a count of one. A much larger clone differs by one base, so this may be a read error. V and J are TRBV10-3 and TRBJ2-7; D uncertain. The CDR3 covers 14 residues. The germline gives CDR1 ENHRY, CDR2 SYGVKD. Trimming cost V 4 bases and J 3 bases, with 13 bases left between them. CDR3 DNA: TGTGCCATCAGTGGGCCTTACCGCGTCTACGAGCAGTACTTC. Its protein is CAISGPYRVYEQYF.

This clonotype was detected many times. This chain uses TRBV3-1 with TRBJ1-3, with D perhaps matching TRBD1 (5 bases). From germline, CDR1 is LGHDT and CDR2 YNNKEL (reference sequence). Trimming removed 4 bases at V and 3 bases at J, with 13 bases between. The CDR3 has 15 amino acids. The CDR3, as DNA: TGTGCCAGCAGCCGATCAAGGACATATGGAAACACCATATATTTT. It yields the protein CASSRSRTYGNTIYF.

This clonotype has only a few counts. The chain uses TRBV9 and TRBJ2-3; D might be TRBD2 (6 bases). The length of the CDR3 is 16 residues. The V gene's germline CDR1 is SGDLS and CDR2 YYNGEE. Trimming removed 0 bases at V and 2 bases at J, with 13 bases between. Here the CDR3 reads CASSVAGGAATDTQYF. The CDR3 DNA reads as TGTGCCAGCAGCGTAGCCGGCGGGGCGGCCACAGATACGCAGTATTTT. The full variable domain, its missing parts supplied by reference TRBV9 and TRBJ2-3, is DSGVTQTPKHLITATGQRVTLRCSPRSGDLSVYWYQQSLDQGLQFLIQYYNGEERAKGNILERFSAQQFPDLHSELNLSSLELGDSALYFCASSVAGGAATDTQYFGPGTRLTVL.

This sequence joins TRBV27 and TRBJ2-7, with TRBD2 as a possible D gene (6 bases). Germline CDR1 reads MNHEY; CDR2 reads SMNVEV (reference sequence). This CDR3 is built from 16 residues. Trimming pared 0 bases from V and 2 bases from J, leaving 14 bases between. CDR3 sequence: CASSLSQGLKAYEQYF. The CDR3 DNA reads TGTGCCAGCAGTTTATCTCAGGGACTGAAGGCCTACGAGCAGTACTTC.

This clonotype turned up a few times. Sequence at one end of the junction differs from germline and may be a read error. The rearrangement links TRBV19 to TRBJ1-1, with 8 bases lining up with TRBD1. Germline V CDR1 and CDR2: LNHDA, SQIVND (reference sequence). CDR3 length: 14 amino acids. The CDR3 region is CASRPGQGLTGAFF. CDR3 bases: TGTGCCAGTAGACCCGGACAGGGACTCACTGGAGCTTTCTTT. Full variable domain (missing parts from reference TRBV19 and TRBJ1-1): DGGITQSPKYLFRKEGQNVTLSCEQNLNHDAMYWYRQDPGQGLRLIYYSQIVNDFQKGDIAEGYSVSREKKESFPLTVTSAQKNPTAFYLCASRPGQGLTGAFFGQGTRLTVV.

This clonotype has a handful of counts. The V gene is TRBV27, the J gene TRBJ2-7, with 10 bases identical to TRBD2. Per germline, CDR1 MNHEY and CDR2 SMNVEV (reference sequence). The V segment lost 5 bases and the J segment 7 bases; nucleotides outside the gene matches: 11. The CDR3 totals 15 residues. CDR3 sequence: CASSSIAGGSREQYF. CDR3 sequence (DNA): TGTGCCAGCAGTAGCATAGCGGGAGGATCGAGGGAGCAGTACTTC.

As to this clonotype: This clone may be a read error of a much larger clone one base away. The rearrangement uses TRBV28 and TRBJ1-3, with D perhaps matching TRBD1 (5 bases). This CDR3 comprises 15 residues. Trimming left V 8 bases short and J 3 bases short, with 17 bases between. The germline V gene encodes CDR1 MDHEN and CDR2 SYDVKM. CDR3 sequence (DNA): TGTGCCAGCGGATACGGGGGGTTCAGTGGAAACACCATATATTTT. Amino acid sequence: CASGYGGFSGNTIYF.

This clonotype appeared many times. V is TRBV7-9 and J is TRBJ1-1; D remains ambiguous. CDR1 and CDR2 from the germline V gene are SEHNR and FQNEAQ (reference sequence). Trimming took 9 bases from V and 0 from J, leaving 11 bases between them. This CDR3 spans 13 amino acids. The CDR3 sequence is CASGRAMNTEAFF. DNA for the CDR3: TGTGCCAGTGGGAGGGCTATGAACACTGAAGCTTTCTTT. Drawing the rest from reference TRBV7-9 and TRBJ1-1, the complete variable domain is DTGVSQNPRHKITKRGQNVTFRCDPISEHNRLYWYRQTLGQGPEFLTYFQNEAQLEKSRLLSDRFSAERPKGSFSTLEIQRTEQGDSAMYLCASGRAMNTEAFFGQGTRLTVV.

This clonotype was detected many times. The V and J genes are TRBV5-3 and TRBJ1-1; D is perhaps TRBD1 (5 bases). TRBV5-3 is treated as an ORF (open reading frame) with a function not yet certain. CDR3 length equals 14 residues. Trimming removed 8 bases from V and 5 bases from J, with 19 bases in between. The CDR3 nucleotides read TGTGCCAGCACCTTTGTAAACGGGGGGACTGAAGCTTTCTTT. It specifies CASTFVNGGTEAFF.

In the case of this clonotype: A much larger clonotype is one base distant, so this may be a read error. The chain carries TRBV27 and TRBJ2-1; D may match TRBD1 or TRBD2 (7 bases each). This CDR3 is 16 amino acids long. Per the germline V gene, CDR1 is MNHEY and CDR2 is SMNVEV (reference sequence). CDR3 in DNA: TGTGCCAGCAGTTCCCAGACAGGGCGGCGGGGGAATGGGCAGTTCTTC. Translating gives CASSSQTGRRGNGQFF.

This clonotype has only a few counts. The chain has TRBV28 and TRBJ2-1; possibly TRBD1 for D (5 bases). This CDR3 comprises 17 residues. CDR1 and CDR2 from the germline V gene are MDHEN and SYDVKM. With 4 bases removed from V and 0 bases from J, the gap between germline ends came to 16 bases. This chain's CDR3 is CASSSPWGGSSYNEQFF. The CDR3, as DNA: TGTGCCAGCAGTTCACCGTGGGGCGGAAGCTCCTACAATGAGCAGTTCTTC.

CDR3 DNA sequence: TGCGCCAGCAGCCAAGGGGTCGGGTTAGGGGCTAGTACCCCTGAAGCTTTCTTT. This encodes CASSQGVGLGASTPEAFF. The V and J genes are TRBV4-1 and TRBJ1-1; D might be TRBD1 (5 bases). Germline loops: CDR1 MGHRA, CDR2 YSYEKL. The CDR3 is 18 amino acids. Trimming removed 1 base from V and 6 bases from J, with 24 bases in between.

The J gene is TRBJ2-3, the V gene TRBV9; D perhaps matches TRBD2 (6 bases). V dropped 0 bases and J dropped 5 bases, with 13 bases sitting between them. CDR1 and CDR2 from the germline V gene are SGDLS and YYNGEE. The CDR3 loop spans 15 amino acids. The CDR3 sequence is CASSVVGGSGDTQYF. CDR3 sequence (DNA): TGTGCCAGCAGCGTAGTCGGGGGTAGTGGAGATACGCAGTATTTT. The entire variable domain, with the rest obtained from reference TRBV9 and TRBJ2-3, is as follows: DSGVTQTPKHLITATGQRVTLRCSPRSGDLSVYWYQQSLDQGLQFLIQYYNGEERAKGNILERFSAQQFPDLHSELNLSSLELGDSALYFCASSVVGGSGDTQYFGPGTRLTVL.

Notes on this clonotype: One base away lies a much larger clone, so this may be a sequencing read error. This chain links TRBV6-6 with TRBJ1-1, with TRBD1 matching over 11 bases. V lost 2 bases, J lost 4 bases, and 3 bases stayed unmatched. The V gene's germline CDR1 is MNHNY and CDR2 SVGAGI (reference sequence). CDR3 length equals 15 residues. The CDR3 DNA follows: TGTGCCAGCAGTTACGGGACAGGGGGGGTCACTGAAGCTTTCTTT. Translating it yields CASSYGTGGVTEAFF.

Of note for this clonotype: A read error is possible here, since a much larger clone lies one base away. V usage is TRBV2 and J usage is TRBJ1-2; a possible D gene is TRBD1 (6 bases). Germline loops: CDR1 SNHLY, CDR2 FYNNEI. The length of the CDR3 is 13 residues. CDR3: CASSVQGFYGHTF. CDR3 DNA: TGTGCCAGCAGTGTACAGGGTTTCTATGGCCACACCTTC.

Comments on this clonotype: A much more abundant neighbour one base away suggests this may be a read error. As DNA, the CDR3 is TGTGCCAGCAGTTACTCACAGGGCAATCAGCCCCAGCGTTTT. Translating it yields CASSYSQGNQPQRF. The chain links TRBV6-5 to TRBJ1-5, with a weak D call TRBD1 (6 bases). The CDR3 has 14 residues. Germline CDR1 MNHEY, CDR2 SVGAGI.

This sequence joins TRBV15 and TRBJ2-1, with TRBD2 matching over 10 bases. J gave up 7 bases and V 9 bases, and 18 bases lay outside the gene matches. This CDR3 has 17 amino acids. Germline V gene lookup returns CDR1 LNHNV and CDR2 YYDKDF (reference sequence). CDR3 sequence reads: CATRGVLELAGENEQFF. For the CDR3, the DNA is TGTGCCACACGGGGGGTTCTCGAGCTAGCGGGAGAAAATGAGCAGTTCTTC.

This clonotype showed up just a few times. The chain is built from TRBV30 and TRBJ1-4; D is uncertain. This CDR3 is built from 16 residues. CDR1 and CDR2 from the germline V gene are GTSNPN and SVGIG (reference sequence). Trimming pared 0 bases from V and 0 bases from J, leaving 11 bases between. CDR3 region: CAWSVSLRATNEKLFF. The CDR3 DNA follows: TGTGCCTGGAGTGTGTCACTACGTGCAACTAATGAAAAACTGTTTTTT. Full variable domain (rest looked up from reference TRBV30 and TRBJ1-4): SQTIHQWPATLVQPVGSPLSLECTVEGTSNPNLYWYRQAAGRGLQLLFYSVGIGQISSEVPQNLSASRPQDRQFILSSKKLLLSDSGFYLCAWSVSLRATNEKLFFGSGTQLSVL.

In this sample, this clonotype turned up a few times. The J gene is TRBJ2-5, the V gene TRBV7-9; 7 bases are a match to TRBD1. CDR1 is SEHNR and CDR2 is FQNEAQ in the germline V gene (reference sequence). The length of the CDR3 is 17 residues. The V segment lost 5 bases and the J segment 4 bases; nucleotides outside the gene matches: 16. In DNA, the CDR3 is TGTGCCAGCAGCCCCCCGGGGACAGCCCTACCGGGAGAGACCCAGTACTTC. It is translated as CASSPPGTALPGETQYF. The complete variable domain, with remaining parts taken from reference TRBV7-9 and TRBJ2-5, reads DTGVSQNPRHKITKRGQNVTFRCDPISEHNRLYWYRQTLGQGPEFLTYFQNEAQLEKSRLLSDRFSAERPKGSFSTLEIQRTEQGDSAMYLCASSPPGTALPGETQYFGPGTRLLVL.

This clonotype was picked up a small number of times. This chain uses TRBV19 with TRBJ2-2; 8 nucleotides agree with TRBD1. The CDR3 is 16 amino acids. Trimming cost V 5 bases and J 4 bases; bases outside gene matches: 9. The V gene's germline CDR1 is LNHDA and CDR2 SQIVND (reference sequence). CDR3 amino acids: CASSASGGWGTGELFF. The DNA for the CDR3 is TGTGCCAGTAGTGCCTCAGGGGGCTGGGGCACCGGGGAGCTGTTTTTT.

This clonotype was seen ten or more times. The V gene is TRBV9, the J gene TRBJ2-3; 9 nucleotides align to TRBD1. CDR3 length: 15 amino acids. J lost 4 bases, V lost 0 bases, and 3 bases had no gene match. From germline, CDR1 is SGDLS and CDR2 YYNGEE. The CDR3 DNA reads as TGTGCCAGCAGCGTAGTACAGGGGGCCGCAGATACGCAGTATTTT. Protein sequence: CASSVVQGAADTQYF.